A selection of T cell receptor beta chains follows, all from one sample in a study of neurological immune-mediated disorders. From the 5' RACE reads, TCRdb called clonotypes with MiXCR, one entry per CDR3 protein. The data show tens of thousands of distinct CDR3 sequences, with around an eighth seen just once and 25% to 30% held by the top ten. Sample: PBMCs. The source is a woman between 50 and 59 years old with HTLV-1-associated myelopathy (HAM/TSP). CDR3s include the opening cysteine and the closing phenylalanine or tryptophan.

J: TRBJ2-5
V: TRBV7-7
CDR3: CASSLAMGRETQYF

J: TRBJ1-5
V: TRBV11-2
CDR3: CASTLRSGGTQHF

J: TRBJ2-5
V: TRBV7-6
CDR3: CASSLNSGPSETQYF

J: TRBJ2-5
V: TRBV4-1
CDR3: CASSHRRTQETQYF

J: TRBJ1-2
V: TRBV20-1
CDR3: CSASLATYGYTF

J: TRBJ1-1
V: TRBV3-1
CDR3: CASSHGGTGMNTEAFF

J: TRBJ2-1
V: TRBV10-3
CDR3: CPISQETGAYNERFF

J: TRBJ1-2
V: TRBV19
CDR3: CASTPDRIYGYTF

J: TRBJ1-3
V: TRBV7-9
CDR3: CASSPDGSGNTIYF

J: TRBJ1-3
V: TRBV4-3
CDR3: CASSQEGTPGQGGNTIYF

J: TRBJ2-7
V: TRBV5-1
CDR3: CASSLEGIEGEQYF

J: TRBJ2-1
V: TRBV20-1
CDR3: CSARGPASEQFF

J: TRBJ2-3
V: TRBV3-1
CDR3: CASSPKRVPPTNTQYF

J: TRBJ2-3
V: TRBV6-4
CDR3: CASSDLSADTQYF

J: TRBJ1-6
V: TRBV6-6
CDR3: CASSYPGTNNSPLHF

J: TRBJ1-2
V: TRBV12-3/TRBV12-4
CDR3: CASSRTGQYGYTF

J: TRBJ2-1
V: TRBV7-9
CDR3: CASSLRGSAYNEQFF

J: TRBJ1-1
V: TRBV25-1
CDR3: CASSGAGPRGAFF

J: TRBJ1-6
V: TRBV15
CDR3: CATSGDKGVNSPLHF

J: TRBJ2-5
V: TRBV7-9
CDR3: CASSLRGQGSKETQYF

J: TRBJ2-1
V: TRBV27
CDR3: CASSSDKINEQFF

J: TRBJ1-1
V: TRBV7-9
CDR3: CASSLGRTDNMRMNTEAFF

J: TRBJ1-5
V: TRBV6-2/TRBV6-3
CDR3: CASNILRLEPQHF

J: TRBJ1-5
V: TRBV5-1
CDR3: CASRVQEDQPQHF

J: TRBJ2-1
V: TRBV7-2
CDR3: CASSSRQGGEQFF

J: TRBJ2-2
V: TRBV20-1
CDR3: CSARDRNTGELFF

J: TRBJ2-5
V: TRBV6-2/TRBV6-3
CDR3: CASSYSRAAREVTQYF

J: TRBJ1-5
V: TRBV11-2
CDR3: CASSGGPNQPQHF

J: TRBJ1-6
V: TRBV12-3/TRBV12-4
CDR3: CASSLSRGYSPLHF

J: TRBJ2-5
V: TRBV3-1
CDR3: CASSPRGGRETQYF

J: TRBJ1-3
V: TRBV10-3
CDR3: CAISDPRTGISGNTIYF

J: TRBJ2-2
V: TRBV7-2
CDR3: CASSSQPSGVNTGELFF

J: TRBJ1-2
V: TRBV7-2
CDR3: CASTESPGTHYGYTF

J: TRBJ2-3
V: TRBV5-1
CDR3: CASSFNTQYF

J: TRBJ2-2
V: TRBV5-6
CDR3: CASSLRMASLNTGELFF

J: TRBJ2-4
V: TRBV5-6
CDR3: CASSLGVIQYF

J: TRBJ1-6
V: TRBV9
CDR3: CASSVDPGTGGNSPLHF

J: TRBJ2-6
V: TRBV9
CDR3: CASSPIAGQGIRGANVLTF

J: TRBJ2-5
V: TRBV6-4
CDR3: CASAEFSGQGPQYF

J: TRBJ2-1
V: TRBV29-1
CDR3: CSVGGARDLTYNEQFF

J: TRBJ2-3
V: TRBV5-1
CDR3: CASSLEDSTDTQYF

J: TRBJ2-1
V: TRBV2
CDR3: CASSDGPLRNEQFF

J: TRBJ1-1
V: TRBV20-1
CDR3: CSARRDRGDTEAFF

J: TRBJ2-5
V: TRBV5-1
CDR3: CASSRGQGLKETQYF

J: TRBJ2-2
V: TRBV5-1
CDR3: CASSSQGSTGELFF

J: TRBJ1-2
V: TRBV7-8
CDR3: CASSSGQSLGGYTF

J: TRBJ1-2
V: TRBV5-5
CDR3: CASSLWQGANYGYTF

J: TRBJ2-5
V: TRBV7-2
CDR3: CASSLISRGSGTQYF

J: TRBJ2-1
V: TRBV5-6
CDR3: CASSPGTVHNEQFF

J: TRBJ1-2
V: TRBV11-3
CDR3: CASSPGTDGYTF

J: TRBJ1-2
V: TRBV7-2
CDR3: CASSAKSGTNFDGYTF

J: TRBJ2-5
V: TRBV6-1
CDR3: CASSEAGGETQYF

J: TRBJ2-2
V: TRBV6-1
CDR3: CASSQTGGNTGELFF